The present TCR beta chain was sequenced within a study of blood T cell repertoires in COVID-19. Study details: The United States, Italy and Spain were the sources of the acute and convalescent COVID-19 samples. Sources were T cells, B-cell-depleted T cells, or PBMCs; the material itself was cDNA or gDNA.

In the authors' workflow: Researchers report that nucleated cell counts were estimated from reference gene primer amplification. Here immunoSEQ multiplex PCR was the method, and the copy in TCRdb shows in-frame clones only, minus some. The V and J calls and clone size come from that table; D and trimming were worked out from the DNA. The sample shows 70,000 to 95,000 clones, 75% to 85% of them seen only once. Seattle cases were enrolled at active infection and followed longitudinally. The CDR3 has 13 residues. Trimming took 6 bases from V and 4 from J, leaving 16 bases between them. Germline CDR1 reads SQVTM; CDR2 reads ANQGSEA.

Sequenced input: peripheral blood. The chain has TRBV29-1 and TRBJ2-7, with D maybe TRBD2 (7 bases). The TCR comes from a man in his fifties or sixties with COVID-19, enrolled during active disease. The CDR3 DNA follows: TGCAGCGTAAGGGGGGGTGACGTTTACGAGCAGTACTTC. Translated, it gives CSVRGGDVYEQYF.